Following are 30 T cell receptor beta chains from one sample sequenced in a study of blood T cell repertoires in COVID-19. Using immunoSEQ multiplex PCR, the repertoire was profiled, and TCRdb retains in-frame clones only, with some absent. In the table there are about 200,000 clones, around 87% of which are singletons. Sequencing input: peripheral blood. All receptors derive from a man in his 60s with acute or convalescent COVID-19.

J is TRBJ1-1 and V is TRBV6-6; D is unresolved. V was pared by 4 bases and J by 5 bases, with 8 bases between. There are 12 residues in the CDR3. Germline V gene data show CDR1 as MNHNY and CDR2 as SVGAGI (reference sequence). CDR3 DNA sequence: TGTGCCAGCAGTTGGGCTGGGACTGAAGCTTTCTTT. Residues: CASSWAGTEAFF.

The gene calls are TRBV4-3 and TRBJ1-4, with 12 bases lining up with TRBD1. Germline CDR1 reads LGHNA; CDR2 reads YSLEER. V lost 3 bases and J lost 1; bases outside the gene matches: 3. The CDR3 runs to 17 residues. For the CDR3, the DNA is TGCGCCAGCAGCCACCGGGACAGGGGGCTAACTAATGAAAAACTGTTTTTT. This gives the protein CASSHRDRGLTNEKLFF.

A few counts support this clone. The V gene is TRBV13, the J gene TRBJ2-1; TRBD2 matches 11 bases. V shed 5 bases, J shed 13 bases, and the junction held 4 bases outside the gene matches. Germline V gene data show CDR1 as PRHDT and CDR2 as FYEKMQ (reference sequence). The CDR3 totals 12 residues. The CDR3 bases are TGTGCCAGCAGCCTAACTAGCGGGGGACAGTTCTTC. Encoded protein: CASSLTSGGQFF.

The chain recombines TRBV19 with TRBJ1-4, with TRBD1 matching over 7 bases. The CDR3 sequence is 15 residues long. The germline gives CDR1 LNHDA, CDR2 SQIVND (reference sequence). V was clipped by 3 bases and J by 8 bases; unmatched bases: 9. In DNA, the CDR3 is TGTGCCAGTAGTATCGAGGGACAGCATTGGGAAAAACTGTTTTTT. Its protein is CASSIEGQHWEKLFF.

The chain couples TRBV13 to TRBJ2-5; 7 bases align to TRBD1. This CDR3 spans 12 amino acids. J was trimmed by 7 bases and V by 5 bases; bases with no gene match: 4. Germline CDR1 PRHDT, CDR2 FYEKMQ (reference sequence). This chain's CDR3 is CASSPYRGTQYF. In DNA, the CDR3 is TGTGCCAGCAGCCCATACAGGGGGACCCAGTACTTC.

This sequence joins TRBV3-1 (or the pseudogene TRBV3-2) and TRBJ2-2; TRBD2 agrees at 15 bases. V was pared by 6 bases and J by 5 bases, with 10 bases of the junction left unmatched. This CDR3 region has 18 residues. Germline CDR1 reads LGHDT; CDR2 reads YNNKEL (reference sequence). In nucleotides, the CDR3 is TGTGCCAGCAGTCTCCCCGGACTAGCGGGGGGGCCGACCGGGGAGCTGTTTTTT. This sequence encodes CASSLPGLAGGPTGELFF.

This clone has just one count. V and J are TRBV28 and TRBJ2-7, with 8 bases fitting TRBD2. After removal of 3 bases from V and 4 bases from J, the junction contained 11 bases not matched to a gene. Germline loops: CDR1 MDHEN, CDR2 SYDVKM. The CDR3 sequence is 16 residues long. In DNA, the CDR3 is TGTGCCAGCAGTTTGGCGTCGGCGGGGGGCTTATACGAGCAGTACTTC. Protein: CASSLASAGGLYEQYF.

The chain links TRBV6-6 to TRBJ1-1; D may be TRBD1 (5 bases). V lost 2 bases to trimming and J lost 3 bases, with 10 bases between them. CDR3 length: 14 amino acids. Germline CDR1 is MNHNY and CDR2 is SVGAGI (reference sequence). The CDR3 nucleotides read TGTGCCAGCAGTTACAGGGGAAAAGACACTGAAGCTTTCTTT. This translates into CASSYRGKDTEAFF.

The V call is TRBV7-3, the J call TRBJ1-6; weak D call: TRBD1 (5 bases). V lost 5 bases to trimming and J lost 5 bases, with 13 bases between them. The CDR3 has 15 amino acids. Germline V gene data show CDR1 as SGHTA and CDR2 as FQGTGA. The CDR3 protein is CASSPAGGNNSPLHF. DNA for the CDR3: TGTGCCAGCAGCCCCGCGGGGGGGAATAATTCACCCCTCCACTTT.

The CDR3 DNA follows: TGTGCCAGCAGCCTGAGAAGCTCTGGAAACACCATATATTTT. This encodes CASSLRSSGNTIYF. This chain joins TRBV3-1 (or the pseudogene TRBV3-2) and TRBJ1-3; no firm D call. This CDR3 contains 14 residues. Germline CDR1 is LGHDT and CDR2 is YNNKEL (reference sequence). Deletions cut 4 bases from V and 0 bases from J, with 7 bases between.

This rearrangement joins TRBV7-3 to TRBJ2-6; TRBD2 is a possible D gene (5 bases). The length of the CDR3 is 17 residues. Germline assignment: CDR1 SGHTA and CDR2 FQGTGA. Trimming took off 2 bases at V and 1 base at J, with 12 bases between the two ends. The CDR3 sequence: CASSLGSTGSGANVLTF. Here the CDR3 DNA reads TGTGCCAGCAGCTTAGGGTCAACGGGGTCTGGGGCCAACGTCCTGACTTTC.

V gene TRBV15 combines with J gene TRBJ2-7, with 8 bases aligning to TRBD1. After removal of 4 bases from V and 4 bases from J, the junction contained 6 bases not matched to a gene. This CDR3 is built from 14 residues. Germline CDR1 is LNHNV and CDR2 is YYDKDF (reference sequence). For the CDR3, the DNA is TGTGCCACCAGCACCGAAGGACAGGGATACGAGCAGTACTTC. Its protein product is CATSTEGQGYEQYF. The variable domain in full, completed from reference TRBV15 and TRBJ2-7, reads DAMVIQNPRYQVTQFGKPVTLSCSQTLNHNVMYWYQQKSSQAPKLLFHYYDKDFNNEADTPDNFQSRRPNTSFCFLDIRSPGLGDTAMYLCATSTEGQGYEQYFGPGTRLTVT.

The rearrangement links TRBV7-2 to TRBJ1-1; D gene ambiguous. Trimming took off 0 bases at V and 10 bases at J, with 12 bases between the two ends. The germline V gene encodes CDR1 SGHTA and CDR2 FQGNSA. The CDR3 consists of 13 residues. The CDR3 DNA sequence: TGTGCCAGCAGCTTAGCCGGCAGTGCGGGAGCTTTCTTT. Its translation is CASSLAGSAGAFF.

The chain joins TRBV14 to TRBJ1-6; D is undetermined. V lost 4 bases, J lost 8 bases, and 15 bases lay in between. The CDR3 is 15 amino acids. Per germline, CDR1 SGHDN and CDR2 FVKESK. The CDR3 region is CASSREGYIHSPLHF. CDR3 nucleotide sequence: TGTGCCAGCAGCCGCGAGGGATACATCCATTCACCCCTCCACTTT. Based on the CDR3 plus reference TRBV14 and TRBJ1-6, the full variable domain is EAGVTQFPSHSVIEKGQTVTLRCDPISGHDNLYWYRRVMGKEIKFLLHFVKESKQDESGMPNNRFLAERTGGTYSTLKVQPAELEDSGVYFCASSREGYIHSPLHFGNGTRLTVT.

V usage is TRBV7-9 and J usage is TRBJ2-5, with D possibly matching TRBD1 (6 bases). The CDR3 has 13 amino acids. Germline-derived CDR1 and CDR2 are SEHNR and FQNEAQ (reference sequence). The V and J ends lost 7 bases and 5 bases respectively, with 14 bases between them. The CDR3 sequence is CASTQGLKETQYF. CDR3 DNA sequence: TGTGCCAGCACCCAGGGGTTAAAGGAGACCCAGTACTTC.

This rearrangement joins TRBV14 to TRBJ2-1; 7 bases are a match to TRBD2. In germline, CDR1 is SGHDN, CDR2 FVKESK. The CDR3 has 15 amino acids. Trimming cost V 4 bases and J 8 bases; bases outside gene matches: 11. CDR3 DNA sequence: TGTGCCAGCAGCCTCGGGGGGAATACCATGTATGAGCAGTTCTTC. Protein: CASSLGGNTMYEQFF.

The V call is TRBV9, the J call TRBJ2-2, with D possibly TRBD1 on 5 matching bases. CDR3 length equals 17 residues. The germline V and J ends were trimmed by 1 base and 0 bases, with 13 bases remaining between them. Looked up from germline, CDR1 is SGDLS and CDR2 is YYNGEE. The CDR3 loop is CASSVFPGPANTGELFF. Written as DNA, the CDR3 is TGTGCCAGCAGCGTATTTCCAGGGCCAGCGAACACCGGGGAGCTGTTTTTT.

The chain is built from TRBV24-1 and TRBJ2-5; 10 bases fit TRBD1. Losses at the gene ends were 10 bases for V and 4 bases for J; bases not matched to a gene: 5. Germline V gives CDR1 KGHDR, CDR2 SFDVKD. The CDR3 covers 13 residues. The CDR3 sequence: CATPDRGRETQYF. In DNA, the CDR3 is TGTGCCACACCAGACAGGGGGCGAGAGACCCAGTACTTC.

The chain links TRBV6-5 to TRBJ2-7; no firm D call. The CDR3 is 13 amino acids. The germline CDR1 and CDR2 sequences are MNHEY and SVGAGI. V was cut by 5 bases and J by 6 bases, with 14 bases left in between. The CDR3 region has the DNA TGTGCCAGCAGTCCCTCCTGGGCGATCGAGCAGTACTTC. Its protein product is CASSPSWAIEQYF.

The J gene is TRBJ2-5, the V gene TRBV9; TRBD2 matches at 7 bases. The CDR3 is made up of 16 amino acids. The junction had 7 bases not matched to a gene; V was cut back by 0 bases and J by 2 bases. The germline CDR1 and CDR2 sequences are SGDLS and YYNGEE. CDR3 sequence: CASSVVPGGGQETQYF. The CDR3 bases are TGTGCCAGCAGCGTAGTTCCCGGCGGGGGTCAAGAGACCCAGTACTTC.

The rearrangement uses TRBV25-1 and TRBJ2-7; TRBD1 aligns across 9 bases. Germline V CDR1 and CDR2: MGHDK, SYGVNS. This CDR3 region has 17 residues. V was pared by 2 bases and J by 4 bases, with 12 bases of the junction left unmatched. The CDR3, as DNA: TGTGCCAGCAGTGAAAAAGTTCCGGGGGACAGGGTATACGAGCAGTACTTC. Amino acid sequence: CASSEKVPGDRVYEQYF.

This clone was seen a single time. The V and J genes are TRBV5-1 and TRBJ2-2; TRBD1 matches at 7 bases. V lost 4 bases to trimming and J lost 0 bases; unmatched junction nucleotides: 6. Germline V gene lookup returns CDR1 SGHRS and CDR2 YFSETQ. The CDR3 covers 16 residues. CDR3 DNA sequence: TGCGCCAGCAGCCAGACAGGGTACGCGAACACCGGGGAGCTGTTTTTT. It yields the protein CASSQTGYANTGELFF.

The CDR3 spells CASSIRSQGGGFQETQYF. The CDR3 DNA is TGTGCCAGTAGTATACGGTCCCAGGGAGGGGGGTTCCAAGAGACCCAGTACTTC. The V and J genes are TRBV19 and TRBJ2-5; TRBD2 might be the D (7 bases). Germline V gives CDR1 LNHDA, CDR2 SQIVND (reference sequence). Trimming took off 2 bases at V and 1 base at J, with 20 bases between the two ends. The CDR3 sequence is 18 residues long.

The genes are TRBV19 and TRBJ1-2; 8 bases are shared with TRBD1. Germline CDR1 reads LNHDA; CDR2 reads SQIVND (reference sequence). This CDR3 has 15 residues. J was trimmed by 4 bases and V by 5 bases; bases with no gene match: 9. This CDR3 is CASSPWTGQFYGYTF. The CDR3, as DNA: TGTGCCAGTAGTCCGTGGACAGGGCAGTTCTATGGCTACACCTTC.

The chain couples TRBV7-7 to TRBJ2-5; 14 bases are a match to TRBD2. CDR3 length equals 16 residues. V was pared by 5 bases and J by 1 base, with 3 bases of the junction left unmatched. CDR1 and CDR2 (germline): SSHAT, FNYEAQ (reference sequence). Here the CDR3 DNA reads TGTGCCAGCAGCACAGGGACTAGCGGGAGCCAAGAGACCCAGTACTTC. It specifies CASSTGTSGSQETQYF.

This chain links TRBV18 with TRBJ2-7; no definite D call. Trimming stripped 0 bases from V and 3 bases from J, with 12 bases between. CDR3 length: 15 amino acids. In germline, CDR1 is KGHSH, CDR2 LQKENI. CDR3 sequence (DNA): TGTGCCAGCTCACCACCTGGGTCAGGTATCTACGAGCAGTACTTC. Its translation: CASSPPGSGIYEQYF.

The CDR3 bases are TGTGCCAGCAGCTTAGCCGGGACAGCCTCAAAGCAGTACTTC. Amino acid sequence: CASSLAGTASKQYF. The chain carries TRBV11-3 and TRBJ2-7; TRBD1 agrees at 7 bases. The CDR3 consists of 14 residues. V trimming: 1 base; J trimming: 8 bases; junction bases outside the gene matches: 8. Germline-derived CDR1 and CDR2 are SGHNT and YENEEA.

J is TRBJ2-7 and V is TRBV18; the D gene is possibly TRBD2 (5 bases). The CDR3 contains 13 residues. V dropped 5 bases and J dropped 5 bases, with 13 bases sitting between them. Looked up from germline, CDR1 is KGHSH and CDR2 is LQKENI. The CDR3 spells CASSGAGKDEQYF. DNA of the CDR3: TGTGCCAGCTCAGGCGCCGGGAAGGACGAGCAGTACTTC.

The chain uses TRBV5-6 and TRBJ2-4, with D tentatively TRBD1 (5 bases). In germline, CDR1 is SGHDT, CDR2 YYEEEE. V was trimmed by 4 bases and J by 0 bases, leaving 14 bases between them. This CDR3 is 16 amino acids long. The CDR3 region has the DNA TGTGCCAGCAGCCCGCGACAGTACGAAGCCAAAAACATTCAGTACTTC. Protein: CASSPRQYEAKNIQYF.

CDR3 amino acids: CASSTSGWLGEKLFF. CDR3 bases: TGTGCCAGCAGCACATCAGGGTGGTTGGGTGAAAAACTGTTTTTT. This sequence joins TRBV28 and TRBJ1-4, with D possibly matching TRBD1 (5 bases). The ends were cut back, 6 bases at V and 7 bases at J, with 18 bases in the middle. The CDR3 totals 15 residues. Germline assignment: CDR1 MDHEN and CDR2 SYDVKM.